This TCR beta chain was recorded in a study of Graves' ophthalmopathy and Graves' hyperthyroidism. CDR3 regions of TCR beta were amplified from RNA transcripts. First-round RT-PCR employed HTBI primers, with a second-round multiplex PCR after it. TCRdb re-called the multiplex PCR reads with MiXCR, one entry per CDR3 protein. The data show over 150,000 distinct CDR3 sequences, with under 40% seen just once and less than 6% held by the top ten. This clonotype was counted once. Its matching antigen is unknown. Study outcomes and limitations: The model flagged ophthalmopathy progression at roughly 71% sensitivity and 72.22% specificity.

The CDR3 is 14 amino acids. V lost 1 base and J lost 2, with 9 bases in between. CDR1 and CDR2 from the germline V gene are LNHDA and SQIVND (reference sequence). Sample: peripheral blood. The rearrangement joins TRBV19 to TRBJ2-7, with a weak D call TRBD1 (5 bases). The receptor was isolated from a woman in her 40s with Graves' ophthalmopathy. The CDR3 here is CASSIGPGPYEQYF. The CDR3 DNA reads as TGTGCCAGTAGTATAGGTCCAGGGCCCTACGAGCAGTACTTC. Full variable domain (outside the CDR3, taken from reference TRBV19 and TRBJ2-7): DGGITQSPKYLFRKEGQNVTLSCEQNLNHDAMYWYRQDPGQGLRLIYYSQIVNDFQKGDIAEGYSVSREKKESFPLTVTSAQKNPTAFYLCASSIGPGPYEQYFGPGTRLTVT.